The 3 T cell receptor beta chains below were found in one sample sequenced in a study of T cells after yellow fever vaccination. TCRdb re-derived calls from the 5' RACE reads in MiXCR, one entry per CDR3 protein. The profile shows some 670,000 distinct CDR3 sequences, roughly an eighth of them singletons. Source: PBMCs, taken on the day of the yellow fever booster vaccination. These receptor sequences come from a young man who received the YFV17D yellow fever vaccine.

The chain uses TRBV10-1 and TRBJ1-5; tentatively, D is TRBD1 (6 bases). The V gene's germline CDR1 is WNHNN and CDR2 SYGVQD (reference sequence). With 4 bases removed from V and 4 bases from J, the gap between germline ends came to 8 bases. The CDR3 runs 13 residues. DNA of the CDR3: TGCGCCAGCAGTGGAGGACAGAATCAGCCCCAGCATTTT. This codes for CASSGGQNQPQHF.

Ten or more counts support this clonotype. The rearrangement joins TRBV4-3 to TRBJ2-2; no definite D call. This CDR3 comprises 13 residues. CDR1 and CDR2 (germline): LGHNA, YSLEER. The V end lost 1 base, the J end lost 8 bases, and 8 bases lay between the germline ends. Written as DNA, the CDR3 is TGCGCCAGCAGCCAAGCACGTGAGGGGGAGCTGTTTTTT. This sequence encodes CASSQAREGELFF.

Only a few counts were recorded for this clonotype. The V call is TRBV12-3 or TRBV12-4, the J call TRBJ1-1; the D gene is possibly TRBD1 (5 bases). The CDR3 sequence is 13 residues long. V was trimmed by 6 bases and J by 5 bases, leaving 13 bases between them. The CDR3 loop is CASSSGQRTEAFF. CDR3 DNA: TGTGCCAGCAGCTCGGGGCAGAGGACTGAAGCTTTCTTT.